This entry lists 27 T cell receptor beta chains sequenced from one sample in a study of blood T cell repertoires in COVID-19. Assay: immunoSEQ multiplex PCR; the TCRdb copy retains only in-frame clones and omits some. The sample lists approximately 240,000 clones, roughly 80% occurring once. The sequenced material came from peripheral blood. The receptors were sampled from a woman of 80 years or more with active or convalescent COVID-19.

This clone was observed a few times. The gene calls are TRBV5-1 and TRBJ2-7; D gene unclear. The CDR3 is 15 residues long. Trimming removed 0 bases from V and 4 bases from J, with 14 bases in between. Germline CDR1 is SGHRS and CDR2 is YFSETQ. CDR3 residues: CASSLVLPVIYEQYF. The CDR3 DNA sequence: TGCGCCAGCAGCTTGGTTTTGCCAGTCATTTACGAGCAGTACTTC.

With regard to this clone: The sample contains more than one DNA sequence encoding this CDR3. V gene TRBV12-3 or TRBV12-4 combines with J gene TRBJ2-3, with D tentatively TRBD1 (5 bases). The CDR3 runs to 12 residues. Trimming pared 4 bases from V and 3 bases from J, leaving 5 bases between. CDR3 in DNA: TGTGCCAGCAGTTCAGGGACAGATACGCAGTATTTT. The encoded protein is CASSSGTDTQYF.

This sequence joins TRBV24-1 and TRBJ2-3, with 11 positions matching TRBD1. Germline CDR1 is KGHDR and CDR2 is SFDVKD. V was pared by 9 bases and J by 2 bases, with 6 bases of the junction left unmatched. This CDR3 region has 15 residues. DNA of the CDR3: TGTGCCACCTCTGACGGACAGGGGGCCACAGATACGCAGTATTTT. Amino acids: CATSDGQGATDTQYF.

This sequence joins TRBV4-1 and TRBJ1-4; D not resolved. The CDR3 runs 12 residues. Germline V lookup: CDR1 MGHRA, CDR2 YSYEKL. V shed 0 bases and J shed 14 bases, with 10 bases lying between them. The CDR3 region is CASSQDWRVLFF. CDR3 bases: TGCGCCAGCAGCCAAGATTGGAGGGTCCTGTTTTTT.

The CDR3 DNA reads TGCAGTGCTAGGCAGGGTATTTTAGCTTTCTTT. Residues: CSARQGILAFF. The chain joins TRBV20-1 to TRBJ1-1, with D possibly being TRBD1 (5 bases). V lost 3 bases to trimming and J lost 10 bases, with 12 bases between them. This CDR3 is built from 11 residues. CDR1 is DFQATT and CDR2 is SNEGSKA in the germline V gene (reference sequence).

The chain recombines TRBV4-3 with TRBJ2-6; D is perhaps TRBD1 (6 bases). The CDR3 sequence is 15 residues long. Germline lookup yields CDR1 LGHNA and CDR2 YSLEER. Trimming shortened V by 5 bases and J by 0 bases, and 8 bases separated the two germline ends. For the CDR3, the DNA is TGCGCCAGCAGCTCACAGGGCTCTGGGGCCAACGTCCTGACTTTC. Translating gives CASSSQGSGANVLTF.

V and J are TRBV3-1 (or the pseudogene TRBV3-2) and TRBJ2-2; D unclear. Looked up from germline, CDR1 is LGHDT and CDR2 is YNNKEL (reference sequence). Trimming cost V 5 bases and J 4 bases, with 5 bases left between them. CDR3 length: 12 residues. CDR3 loop: CASSFSTGELFF. CDR3 bases: TGTGCCAGCAGCTTCAGCACCGGGGAGCTGTTTTTT.

There are a few counts of this clone. This rearrangement joins TRBV10-3 to TRBJ2-5; 13 bases map to TRBD2. Germline CDR1 is ENHRY and CDR2 is SYGVKD. V shed 6 bases, J shed 5 bases, and the junction held 3 bases outside the gene matches. This CDR3 has 14 residues. The CDR3 protein is CAIRGTSGEETQYF. The CDR3 DNA reads as TGTGCCATCAGGGGGACTAGCGGGGAGGAGACCCAGTACTTC.

The rearrangement joins TRBV6-5 to TRBJ2-2, with D hard to call. The CDR3 has 15 amino acids. CDR1 is MNHEY, CDR2 SVGAGI, per germline. The V and J ends lost 7 bases and 0 bases respectively, with 12 bases between them. CDR3 DNA sequence: TGTGCCAGCATTTTTGTGTCAGCGAACACCGGGGAGCTGTTTTTT. The encoded protein is CASIFVSANTGELFF.

The chain uses TRBV9 and TRBJ1-4, with D perhaps TRBD1 (5 bases). Germline CDR1 reads SGDLS; CDR2 reads YYNGEE. This CDR3 is built from 15 residues. Trimming took off 5 bases at V and 7 bases at J, with 18 bases between the two ends. The CDR3 protein is CASSPSGGVGEKLFF. DNA for the CDR3: TGTGCCAGCAGTCCCTCCGGAGGGGTTGGTGAAAAACTGTTTTTT.

The count of this clone is one. The V call is TRBV27, the J call TRBJ2-3; TRBD1 is a possible D gene (6 bases). The CDR3 runs to 13 residues. V lost 5 bases to trimming and J lost 7 bases, with 13 bases between them. Per the germline V gene, CDR1 is MNHEY and CDR2 is SMNVEV (reference sequence). The CDR3 DNA reads as TGTGCCAGCAGTGCCTCCAGGGGTAATACGCAGTATTTT. Encoded protein: CASSASRGNTQYF.

V usage is TRBV6-5 and J usage is TRBJ1-1; no reliable D call. Germline V gene lookup returns CDR1 MNHEY and CDR2 SVGAGI. This CDR3 comprises 15 residues. V was cut by 7 bases and J by 6 bases, with 21 bases left in between. DNA for the CDR3: TGTGCCAGCACCCCTTCCGGGTCGAGGATGGCTGAAGCTTTCTTT. Protein product: CASTPSGSRMAEAFF.

The CDR3 coding sequence is TGCGCCAGCAGTGAGTCGGAGTCCTTACTACAGGGGAACACTGAAGCTTTCTTT. It encodes CASSESESLLQGNTEAFF. This sequence joins TRBV10-2 and TRBJ1-1; a weak D match, TRBD1 (6 bases). Germline V CDR1 and CDR2: WSHSY, SAAADI. The V end was cut by 0 bases, the J end by 1 base, with 18 bases between. The CDR3 runs to 18 residues.

This rearrangement joins TRBV9 to TRBJ2-2, with D tentatively TRBD1 (5 bases). There are 14 residues in the CDR3. Looked up from germline, CDR1 is SGDLS and CDR2 is YYNGEE. The V and J ends lost 3 bases and 1 base respectively, with 7 bases between them. As DNA, the CDR3 is TGTGCCAGCAGCGGTACAGGGAACACCGGGGAGCTGTTTTTT. This codes for CASSGTGNTGELFF.

V is TRBV5-6 and J is TRBJ1-2, with D possibly being TRBD1 (6 bases). The CDR3 is made up of 13 amino acids. Germline values: CDR1 SGHDT, CDR2 YYEEEE. V was trimmed by 4 bases and J by 6 bases, leaving 13 bases between them. The CDR3 sequence: CASSKNRVHGYTF. The CDR3, as DNA: TGTGCCAGCAGCAAAAACAGGGTCCATGGCTACACCTTC.

The chain employs TRBV2 and TRBJ1-2; TRBD1 matches at 7 bases. Germline CDR1 is SNHLY and CDR2 is FYNNEI. This CDR3 is built from 15 residues. With 7 bases clipped from V and 8 bases from J, the junction kept 16 bases outside the gene matches. This chain's CDR3 is CASTQEDTGARGYTF. The CDR3, as DNA: TGTGCCAGCACCCAGGAAGATACAGGGGCCCGGGGCTACACCTTC.

This sequence joins TRBV19 and TRBJ2-2; possibly TRBD2 for D (5 bases). V lost 5 bases and J lost 4, with 14 bases in between. Germline V lookup: CDR1 LNHDA, CDR2 SQIVND (reference sequence). This CDR3 has 15 amino acids. The chain's CDR3 is CASSWRYSFTGELFF. Here the CDR3 DNA reads TGTGCCAGTAGTTGGAGGTACTCCTTCACCGGGGAGCTGTTTTTT.

V usage is TRBV4-2 and J usage is TRBJ1-2, with D possibly matching TRBD1 (6 bases). The V end lost 1 base, the J end lost 0 bases, and 9 bases lay between the germline ends. Per germline, CDR1 LGHNA and CDR2 YNFKEQ. The CDR3 contains 15 residues. The CDR3 DNA follows: TGTGCCAGCAGCCAAGCAGGGGCTCCTAACTATGGCTACACCTTC. Its translation: CASSQAGAPNYGYTF.

The chain couples TRBV19 to TRBJ2-5; the D gene is possibly TRBD1 (5 bases). Germline V gene data show CDR1 as LNHDA and CDR2 as SQIVND (reference sequence). This CDR3 spans 15 amino acids. Trimming cost V 3 bases and J 3 bases, with 14 bases left between them. CDR3 loop: CASSITRTGEETQYF. Here the CDR3 DNA reads TGTGCCAGTAGTATTACGAGAACAGGCGAAGAGACCCAGTACTTC.

The V gene is TRBV29-1, the J gene TRBJ1-2; D might be TRBD1 (6 bases). The CDR3 runs to 13 residues. V lost 6 bases to trimming and J lost 6 bases, with 17 bases between them. The germline CDR1 and CDR2 sequences are SQVTM and ANQGSEA. The CDR3 DNA sequence: TGCAGCGTCGGAACAGGGTTGGGAAATGGCTACACCTTC. It is translated as CSVGTGLGNGYTF.

The chain is built from TRBV18 and TRBJ1-2, with 11 bases fitting TRBD1. CDR1 is KGHSH, CDR2 LQKENI, per germline. CDR3 length equals 14 residues. The V gene end was trimmed by 0 bases and the J gene end by 6 bases; junction bases not matched to a gene: 0. CDR3 sequence: CASSPPGQGDGYTF. For the CDR3, the DNA is TGTGCCAGCTCACCACCGGGACAGGGGGATGGCTACACCTTC.

The V call is TRBV11-3, the J call TRBJ2-7; D might be TRBD1 (6 bases). Trimming removed 0 bases from V and 4 bases from J, with 10 bases in between. Germline lookup yields CDR1 SGHNT and CDR2 YENEEA. The CDR3 contains 14 residues. This CDR3 is CASSLEWDKYEQYF. The CDR3 DNA follows: TGTGCCAGCAGCTTAGAATGGGACAAATACGAGCAGTACTTC. Based on the CDR3 plus reference TRBV11-3 and TRBJ2-7, the full variable domain is EAGVVQSPRYKIIEKKQPVAFWCNPISGHNTLYWYLQNLGQGPELLIRYENEEAVDDSQLPKDRFSAERLKGVDSTLKIQPAELGDSAVYLCASSLEWDKYEQYFGPGTRLTVT.

The chain combines TRBV28 with TRBJ1-6; D is uncertain. CDR1 is MDHEN, CDR2 SYDVKM, per germline. V was pared by 7 bases and J by 9 bases, with 16 bases between. This CDR3 has 14 residues. CDR3 in amino acids: CASTLPQAGSPLHF. In DNA, the CDR3 is TGTGCCAGCACCCTTCCCCAGGCAGGTTCACCCCTCCACTTT.

CDR3 DNA sequence: TGTGCCAGCAGTATAGGACAGGGAAAGTATGGCTACACCTTC. It yields the protein CASSIGQGKYGYTF. The chain carries TRBV27 and TRBJ1-2; TRBD1 aligns across 8 bases. The germline gives CDR1 MNHEY, CDR2 SMNVEV (reference sequence). The CDR3 runs to 14 residues. V lost 5 bases to trimming and J lost 5 bases; unmatched junction nucleotides: 7.

CDR3 in DNA: TGTGCCAGCAGCTTAGTTCTGAGACAGAACACTGAAGCTTTCTTT. Amino acids: CASSLVLRQNTEAFF. The chain couples TRBV7-9 to TRBJ1-1, with D hard to call. The CDR3 loop spans 15 amino acids. Germline V gene lookup returns CDR1 SEHNR and CDR2 FQNEAQ (reference sequence). V gave up 1 base and J gave up 1 base, with 10 bases separating them. The variable domain in full, completed from reference TRBV7-9 and TRBJ1-1, reads DTGVSQNPRHKITKRGQNVTFRCDPISEHNRLYWYRQTLGQGPEFLTYFQNEAQLEKSRLLSDRFSAERPKGSFSTLEIQRTEQGDSAMYLCASSLVLRQNTEAFFGQGTRLTVV.

The gene calls are TRBV5-1 and TRBJ2-5; D gene ambiguous. The V end lost 1 base, the J end lost 2 bases, and 12 bases lay between the germline ends. CDR1 and CDR2 from the germline V gene are SGHRS and YFSETQ. The CDR3 sequence is 15 residues long. The CDR3 here is CASSLQVLAQETQYF. The DNA of the CDR3 is TGCGCCAGCAGCTTGCAGGTTTTGGCTCAAGAGACCCAGTACTTC.

The CDR3 DNA reads TGTGCCAGCAGCCAAGAAATACGACTAGCGGGGCTACACACAGATACGCAGTATTTT. Its protein is CASSQEIRLAGLHTDTQYF. The chain uses TRBV4-2 and TRBJ2-3; 11 positions agree with TRBD2. Germline CDR1 is LGHNA and CDR2 is YNFKEQ. This CDR3 spans 19 amino acids. J gave up 2 bases and V 0 bases, and 10 bases lay outside the gene matches.